The subject of this entry is one TCR beta chain. Its cognate antigen is unknown. These data belong to a study of STAT3 mutations in large granular lymphocyte leukemia. Study-level findings and limits: In T-cell large granular lymphocyte leukemia, about half of patients showed multiple immunodominant subclonotypes.

The assay was immunoSEQ multiplex PCR, and TCRdb's table has in-frame clones only and misses some. The data hold 15,000 to 19,000 clones, with 80% to 95% observed a single time. Per germline, CDR1 LNHDA and CDR2 SQIVND (reference sequence). The length of the CDR3 is 13 residues. V was shortened by 6 bases and J by 7 bases, with 15 bases between the two germline ends. This chain joins TRBV19 and TRBJ1-2; D perhaps matches TRBD1 (5 bases). Sequencing was performed on peripheral blood mononuclear cells. The receptor's source is a woman between 50 and 59 years old with T-cell large granular lymphocyte leukemia. Some clones in this sample may be carry-over from other donors' samples. The CDR3 loop reads CASSIGGSSGYTF. As DNA, the CDR3 is TGTGCCAGTAGCATCGGGGGTTCTAGTGGCTACACCTTC.